The 10 T cell receptor beta chains listed next were all sequenced from one sample in a study of cytomegalovirus exposure and HLA in healthy donors (TCRdb year 2017). Receptor amplification or capture employed the immunoSEQ multiplex PCR assay. For the multiplex PCR, a mixture combining 60 forward primers for TCR Vbeta segments and 13 reverse primers for TCR Jbeta segments was used. TCRdb holds this immuneACCESS table with in-frame rearrangements only. Some clones are missing; in checked studies, unresolved V genes explain under half, and the rest has no known cause. This sample lists about 70,000 clones; roughly 85% were detected once. The ten largest clonotypes hold roughly 2% of the sample. The sample comprised PBMCs. The receptors originated from a woman aged 25 to 45 in good health and CMV-seronegative.

V usage is TRBV5-1 and J usage is TRBJ1-1; 9 nucleotides align to TRBD1. Germline V CDR1 and CDR2: SGHRS, YFSETQ. V lost 2 bases, J lost 4 bases, and 3 bases stayed unmatched. This CDR3 has 14 residues. The CDR3 DNA sequence: TGCGCCAGCAGCTTACAGGGGGCGGGCACTGAAGCTTTCTTT. Protein product: CASSLQGAGTEAFF.

This chain links TRBV11-2 with TRBJ1-2; tentatively, D is TRBD1 (5 bases). The length of the CDR3 is 13 residues. Between the trimmed V and J ends, which lost 3 bases and 5 bases, there was a span of 10 bases. Looked up from germline, CDR1 is SGHAT and CDR2 is FQNNGV. CDR3 DNA: TGTGCCAGCAGCTTGTGGCAGGGTTATGGCTACACCTTC. This translates into CASSLWQGYGYTF.

V is TRBV30 and J is TRBJ1-5; D ambiguous. The germline V gene has CDR1 GTSNPN and CDR2 SVGIG (reference sequence). V was trimmed by 8 bases and J by 5 bases, leaving 16 bases between them. The CDR3 is 13 residues long. CDR3 protein: CALEARPDQPQHF. CDR3 DNA: TGTGCCCTGGAAGCCAGGCCCGATCAGCCCCAGCATTTT.

This clone was observed a few times. CDR3 residues: CASSMGQGDEKLFF. The CDR3 DNA sequence: TGTGCCAGTAGTATGGGACAGGGAGATGAAAAACTGTTTTTT. The chain links TRBV19 to TRBJ1-4; 9 bases are shared with TRBD1. V shed 3 bases and J 6 bases; nucleotides not matched to a gene: 2. The CDR3 spans 14 residues. Germline lookup yields CDR1 LNHDA and CDR2 SQIVND (reference sequence).

This clone was detected only once. The V call is TRBV19, the J call TRBJ1-2, with D possibly TRBD1 on 5 matching bases. This CDR3 contains 16 residues. V lost 0 bases and J 8 bases, leaving 19 bases between the germline ends. Per germline, CDR1 LNHDA and CDR2 SQIVND (reference sequence). CDR3 sequence reads: CASSIDLWARAVGYTF. Written as DNA, the CDR3 is TGTGCCAGTAGTATAGATCTATGGGCCAGGGCTGTCGGCTACACCTTC.

The V call is TRBV6-1, the J call TRBJ1-5; possibly TRBD1 for D (5 bases). Trimming took 5 bases from V and 6 from J, leaving 11 bases between them. CDR1 and CDR2 (germline): MNHNS, SASEGT. The CDR3 spans 13 residues. CDR3 protein: CASSLGGGQPQHF. CDR3 nucleotides: TGTGCCAGCAGTCTTGGGGGGGGTCAGCCCCAGCATTTT.

This sequence joins TRBV11-1 and TRBJ1-1, with unresolved D. Germline CDR1 and CDR2: SGHAT and FQDESV (reference sequence). The CDR3 is 15 amino acids. Trimming took off 1 base at V and 1 base at J, with 10 bases between the two ends. In DNA, the CDR3 is TGTGCCAGCAGCTTAGGTCGTCCCTCGAACACTGAAGCTTTCTTT. Translating it yields CASSLGRPSNTEAFF.

The CDR3: CASSPGQGMWGRNYGYTF. The CDR3 coding sequence is TGTGCCAGCAGCCCCGGACAGGGTATGTGGGGAAGAAACTATGGCTACACCTTC. The V and J genes are TRBV5-4 and TRBJ1-2, with 8 nucleotides matching TRBD1. This CDR3 spans 18 amino acids. V lost 4 bases to trimming and J lost 2 bases; unmatched junction nucleotides: 16. Germline V gene data show CDR1 as SGHNT and CDR2 as YYREEE (reference sequence). Looking up the rest from reference TRBV5-4 and TRBJ1-2 gives the full variable domain: ETGVTQSPTHLIKTRGQQVTLRCSSQSGHNTVSWYQQALGQGPQFIFQYYREEENGRGNFPPRFSGLQFPNYSSELNVNALELDDSALYLCASSPGQGMWGRNYGYTFGSGTRLTVV.

The J gene is TRBJ2-6, the V gene TRBV28, with TRBD1 identical over 10 bases. The CDR3 extends over 14 amino acids. The junction had 8 bases not matched to a gene; V was cut back by 3 bases and J by 15 bases. CDR1 and CDR2 from the germline V gene are MDHEN and SYDVKM. As DNA, the CDR3 is TGTGCCAGCAGTTTGTTGGGACAGGGGAGGCCCCTGACTTTC. Its protein is CASSLLGQGRPLTF.

In regard to this clone: At one boundary the junction diverges from the germline segment, which might be a read error. This chain's CDR3 is CASSLGRGGAETQYF. The CDR3 DNA is TGTGCTAGCAGCTTAGGCAGGGGTGGGGCAGAGACCCAGTACTTC. The V and J genes are TRBV7-7 and TRBJ2-5, with D tentatively TRBD1 (6 bases). The germline V gene encodes CDR1 SSHAT and CDR2 FNYEAQ (reference sequence). The CDR3 loop spans 15 amino acids.